This T cell receptor (beta chain) was found in a study of immune evolution from preneoplasia to lung adenocarcinoma. Trimming removed 5 bases from V and 6 bases from J, with 11 bases in between. This CDR3 contains 12 residues. Germline V CDR1 and CDR2: SEHNR, FQNEAQ (reference sequence). The assay was immunoSEQ multiplex PCR, and TCRdb's table has in-frame clones only and misses some. The sample records a few thousand clones, 65% to 85% being singletons. The sequence was collected from a person aged 50 to 70 with lung adenocarcinoma. The V gene is TRBV7-9, the J gene TRBJ2-7, with a weak D call TRBD2 (5 bases). The source material was FFPE normal lung tissue adjacent to the tumor. The CDR3: CASSPPGVEQYF. Written as DNA, the CDR3 is TGTGCCAGCAGCCCCCCCGGGGTCGAGCAGTACTTC.